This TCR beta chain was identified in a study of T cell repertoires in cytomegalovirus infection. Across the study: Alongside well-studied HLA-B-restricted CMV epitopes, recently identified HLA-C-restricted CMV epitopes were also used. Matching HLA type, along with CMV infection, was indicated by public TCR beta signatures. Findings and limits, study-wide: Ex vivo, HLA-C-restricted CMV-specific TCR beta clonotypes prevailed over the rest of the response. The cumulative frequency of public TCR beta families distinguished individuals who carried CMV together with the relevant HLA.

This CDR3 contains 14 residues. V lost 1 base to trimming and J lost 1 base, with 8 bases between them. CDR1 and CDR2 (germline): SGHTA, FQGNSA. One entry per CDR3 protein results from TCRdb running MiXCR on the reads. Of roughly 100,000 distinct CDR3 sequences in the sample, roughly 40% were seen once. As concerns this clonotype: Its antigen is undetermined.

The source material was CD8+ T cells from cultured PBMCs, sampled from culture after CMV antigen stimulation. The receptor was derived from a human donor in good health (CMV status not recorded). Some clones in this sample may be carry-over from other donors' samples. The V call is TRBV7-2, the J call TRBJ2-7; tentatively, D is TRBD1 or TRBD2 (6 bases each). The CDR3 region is CASSLGGASYEQYF. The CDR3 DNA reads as TGTGCCAGCAGCTTAGGGGGGGCGTCCTACGAGCAGTACTTC.